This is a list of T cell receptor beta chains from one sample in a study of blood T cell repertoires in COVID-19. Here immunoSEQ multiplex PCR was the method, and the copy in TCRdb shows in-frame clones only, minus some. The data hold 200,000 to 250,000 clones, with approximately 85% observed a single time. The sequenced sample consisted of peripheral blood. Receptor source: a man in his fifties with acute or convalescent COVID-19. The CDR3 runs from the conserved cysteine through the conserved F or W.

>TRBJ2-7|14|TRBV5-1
CASSLGGQGGEQYF
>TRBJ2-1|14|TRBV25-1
CASSGRDRVDEQFF
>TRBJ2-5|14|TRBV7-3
CASSLSGVGETQYF
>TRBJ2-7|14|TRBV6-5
CASSFPGLLNEQYF
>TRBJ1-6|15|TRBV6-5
CASSYSNQGRSPLHF
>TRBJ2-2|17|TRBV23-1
CASSQGSGGLNTGELFF
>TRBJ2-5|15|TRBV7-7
CASSLAGSGQETQYF
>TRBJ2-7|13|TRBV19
CASTRGPYYEQYF
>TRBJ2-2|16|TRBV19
CASIPSGRGHTGELFF
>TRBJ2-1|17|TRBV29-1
CSAQGLAGGSSYNEQFF
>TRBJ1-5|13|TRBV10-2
CASRGQLNQPQHF
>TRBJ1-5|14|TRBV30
CAWSGTAVNQPQHF
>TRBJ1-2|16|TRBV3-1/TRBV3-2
CASSPRRSGGDYGYTF
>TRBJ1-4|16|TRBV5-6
CASTLRDSPTNEKLFF
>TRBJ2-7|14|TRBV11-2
CASSLGTGEYEQYF
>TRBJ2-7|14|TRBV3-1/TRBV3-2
CASSQRDRTYEQYF
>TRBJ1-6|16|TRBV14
CASSPLSGTVGSPLHF
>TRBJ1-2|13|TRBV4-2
CASSQVGDGEGTF